These 23 T cell receptor beta chains share one sample of origin, sequenced in a study of beta chain features in type 1 diabetes. Study observations and caveats: In every one of the four CD4+ subsets, TCRB CDR3s were moderately but significantly shorter in Type 1 diabetes patients.

These receptors are not linked to any known antigen. As every portion of the isolated RNA was reverse transcribed, the sequencing read expressed TCRB transcripts. This table comes from immunoSEQ multiplex PCR, and its TCRdb copy is limited to in-frame clones, with some not included. The table includes 600,000 or so clones, under 15% detected once. Sequenced sample: naive CD4+ T cells from blood. The receptors were sampled from a young man with type 1 diabetes.

This clone was seen more than once but under ten times. The CDR3 is CASSPDRGQGGYTF. The CDR3, as DNA: TGTGCCAGCAGCCCGGACAGGGGGCAGGGTGGCTACACCTTC. The chain carries TRBV5-5 and TRBJ1-2, with 11 bases matching TRBD1. V shed 4 bases, J shed 7 bases, and the junction held 6 bases outside the gene matches. Germline values: CDR1 SGHKS, CDR2 YYEKEE (reference sequence). The CDR3 covers 14 residues.

V usage is TRBV6-5 and J usage is TRBJ1-2, with D perhaps matching TRBD1 (6 bases). CDR1 MNHEY and CDR2 SVGAGI come from the germline V gene. The CDR3 is 13 residues long. Trimming removed 5 bases from V and 7 bases from J, with 14 bases in between. The DNA for the CDR3 is TGTGCCAGCAGTGGACGGGGGCGCGTTGGCTACACCTTC. Residues: CASSGRGRVGYTF.

This clone was observed a few times. Other nucleotide sequences in the sample specify the same CDR3. V and J are TRBV6-5 and TRBJ1-2; tentative D call: TRBD1 (5 bases). Looked up from germline, CDR1 is MNHEY and CDR2 is SVGAGI. Between the trimmed V and J ends, which lost 2 bases and 7 bases, there was a span of 5 bases. The CDR3 is 11 amino acids. The CDR3 region is CASSYQGGYTF. The CDR3 nucleotides read TGTGCCAGCAGTTACCAGGGTGGCTACACCTTC.

This clone appeared a few times. J is TRBJ1-1 and V is TRBV10-3; 8 nucleotides match TRBD1. J was trimmed by 5 bases and V by 8 bases; bases with no gene match: 10. From germline, CDR1 is ENHRY and CDR2 SYGVKD. This CDR3 is 14 amino acids long. The CDR3 DNA is TGTGCCATCCAGGCCGGGACAGGTGGAACTGAAGCTTTCTTT. Its protein is CAIQAGTGGTEAFF.

This clone has a handful of counts. This CDR3 is CSVRSGVAGQPQHF. The CDR3 DNA reads TGCAGCGTGAGGAGTGGGGTTGCGGGTCAGCCCCAGCATTTT. The rearrangement joins TRBV29-1 to TRBJ1-5, with D unclear. The CDR3 contains 14 residues. V lost 6 bases and J 6 bases, leaving 18 bases between the germline ends. CDR1 is SQVTM, CDR2 ANQGSEA, per germline.

Only a few counts were recorded for this clone. V is TRBV7-9 and J is TRBJ2-2; D remains unclear. This CDR3 spans 16 amino acids. The V end lost 1 base, the J end lost 2 bases, and 11 bases lay between the germline ends. Germline CDR1 SEHNR, CDR2 FQNEAQ (reference sequence). The CDR3, as DNA: TGTGCCAGCAGCTTAGATATGGTCGGTAACACCGGGGAGCTGTTTTTT. Protein sequence: CASSLDMVGNTGELFF.

J is TRBJ1-6 and V is TRBV6-1; 8 bases fit TRBD1. CDR1 and CDR2 from the germline V gene are MNHNS and SASEGT. Trimming removed 7 bases from V and 7 bases from J; junction bases left unmatched: 9. The CDR3 has 15 amino acids. CDR3 sequence reads: CASITGGGPNSPLHF. CDR3 coding DNA: TGTGCCAGCATTACAGGGGGAGGCCCGAATTCACCCCTCCACTTT.

The genes are TRBV7-2 and TRBJ2-3, with D perhaps TRBD1 or TRBD2 (6 bases each). CDR3 length equals 16 residues. V was trimmed by 2 bases and J by 3 bases, leaving 15 bases between them. The germline CDR1 and CDR2 sequences are SGHTA and FQGNSA. CDR3 DNA sequence: TGTGCCAGCAGCTTATGGTCCGGGGGCGGGACAGATACGCAGTATTTT. The encoded protein is CASSLWSGGGTDTQYF.

This clone was seen a few times. This sequence joins TRBV25-1 and TRBJ1-5; tentative D call: TRBD1 (5 bases). The V and J ends lost 4 bases and 7 bases respectively, with 14 bases between them. Per the germline V gene, CDR1 is MGHDK and CDR2 is SYGVNS. The length of the CDR3 is 14 residues. DNA of the CDR3: TGTGCCAGCAGTGGGCTGGATGGGGCCCAGCCCCAGCATTTT. Encoded protein: CASSGLDGAQPQHF.

This chain connects TRBV5-1 to TRBJ1-6; the D gene is possibly TRBD1 (5 bases). CDR3 length equals 15 residues. Germline loops: CDR1 SGHRS, CDR2 YFSETQ. The V end lost 0 bases, the J end lost 10 bases, and 14 bases lay between the germline ends. Here the CDR3 reads CASSLAGQGLSPLHF. CDR3 bases: TGCGCCAGCAGCTTGGCAGGGCAGGGTTTATCACCCCTCCACTTT. Based on the CDR3 plus reference TRBV5-1 and TRBJ1-6, the full variable domain is KAGVTQTPRYLIKTRGQQVTLSCSPISGHRSVSWYQQTPGQGLQFLFEYFSETQRNKGNFPGRFSGRQFSNSRSEMNVSTLELGDSALYLCASSLAGQGLSPLHFGNGTRLTVT.

This clone was observed a handful of times. The genes are TRBV7-8 and TRBJ2-7; 7 bases align to TRBD1. Germline CDR1 is SGHVS and CDR2 is FQNEAQ. The CDR3 has 15 amino acids. Trimming took 4 bases from V and 2 from J; bases not matched to a gene: 8. CDR3 loop: CASSSRTGTAYEQYF. The DNA for the CDR3 is TGTGCCAGCAGCTCCAGAACCGGGACAGCCTACGAGCAGTACTTC. Together with reference TRBV7-8 and TRBJ2-7, the CDR3 gives the full variable domain: GAGVSQSPRYKVAKRGQDVALRCDPISGHVSLFWYQQALGQGPEFLTYFQNEAQLDKSGLPSDRFFAERPEGSVSTLKIQRTQQEDSAVYLCASSSRTGTAYEQYFGPGTRLTVT.

The table lists this clone with a count of one. The V gene is TRBV9, the J gene TRBJ1-3, with D perhaps matching TRBD1 (5 bases). The CDR3 is 18 residues long. The germline V gene has CDR1 SGDLS and CDR2 YYNGEE. V lost 5 bases and J lost 1, with 22 bases in between. The CDR3 nucleotides are TGTGCCAGCAGTCCCCGGGGCGGCAGCCTAAGTTCTGGAAACACCATATATTTT. This translates into CASSPRGGSLSSGNTIYF. Using reference TRBV9 and TRBJ1-3 for the parts outside the CDR3, the full variable domain is DSGVTQTPKHLITATGQRVTLRCSPRSGDLSVYWYQQSLDQGLQFLIQYYNGEERAKGNILERFSAQQFPDLHSELNLSSLELGDSALYFCASSPRGGSLSSGNTIYFGEGSWLTVV.

The rearrangement links TRBV13 to TRBJ2-7; D is unclear. The CDR3 runs 12 residues. Trimming took off 4 bases at V and 5 bases at J, with 9 bases between the two ends. Germline V lookup: CDR1 PRHDT, CDR2 FYEKMQ (reference sequence). CDR3 region: CASSSVGDEQYF. Here the CDR3 DNA reads TGTGCCAGCAGCTCCGTTGGGGACGAGCAGTACTTC.

J is TRBJ2-7 and V is TRBV7-9; D perhaps matches TRBD1 (6 bases). The germline V gene encodes CDR1 SEHNR and CDR2 FQNEAQ (reference sequence). The CDR3 length is 16 residues. With 5 bases removed from V and 3 bases from J, the gap between germline ends came to 20 bases. CDR3 sequence reads: CASSPQLQGWIYEQYF. The DNA of the CDR3 is TGTGCCAGCAGCCCCCAGCTACAGGGTTGGATCTACGAGCAGTACTTC.

The chain uses TRBV25-1 and TRBJ2-5; 9 bases align to TRBD2. This CDR3 is 15 amino acids long. CDR1 MGHDK and CDR2 SYGVNS come from the germline V gene. Losses at the gene ends were 5 bases for V and 4 bases for J; bases not matched to a gene: 8. CDR3 protein: CASSRRRGGLETQYF. In DNA, the CDR3 is TGTGCCAGCAGTCGTAGGCGGGGGGGCCTAGAGACCCAGTACTTC.

This rearrangement joins TRBV19 to TRBJ2-3, with 12 bases that match TRBD2. The CDR3 spans 14 residues. The V segment lost 7 bases and the J segment 9 bases; nucleotides outside the gene matches: 8. Germline loops: CDR1 LNHDA, CDR2 SQIVND (reference sequence). In nucleotides, the CDR3 is TGTGCCAGTACCACTAGCGGGGGGCATGGCACGCAGTATTTT. As protein: CASTTSGGHGTQYF.

This clone was detected a few times. The J gene is TRBJ2-7, the V gene TRBV7-9, with TRBD1 as a possible D gene (6 bases). This CDR3 has 14 amino acids. V was trimmed by 6 bases and J by 3 bases, leaving 15 bases between them. Per the germline V gene, CDR1 is SEHNR and CDR2 is FQNEAQ (reference sequence). CDR3 DNA sequence: TGTGCCAGCAGTCCCGGACAGTCCTACTACGAGCAGTACTTC. Encoded protein: CASSPGQSYYEQYF.

This sequence joins TRBV28 and TRBJ2-3; TRBD1 or TRBD2 may be the D gene (5 bases each). The V and J ends lost 2 bases and 0 bases respectively, with 9 bases between them. The CDR3 sequence is 15 residues long. Germline V lookup: CDR1 MDHEN, CDR2 SYDVKM. The CDR3: CASSLGGSSTDTQYF. CDR3 nucleotide sequence: TGTGCCAGCAGTTTAGGGGGAAGTAGCACAGATACGCAGTATTTT.

This sequence joins TRBV27 and TRBJ1-1; perhaps TRBD1 as D (6 bases). CDR1 and CDR2 (germline): MNHEY, SMNVEV (reference sequence). The CDR3 sequence is 15 residues long. V lost 6 bases and J lost 3, with 17 bases in between. The CDR3 DNA is TGTGCCAGCAGCTTTACAGGGTTTGGGGACACTGAAGCTTTCTTT. Translation: CASSFTGFGDTEAFF.

This clone occurred a few times. DNA for the CDR3: TGTGCCAGCAGTCCCATCACTAGTTACGAGACCCAGTACTTC. This gives the protein CASSPITSYETQYF. The J gene is TRBJ2-5, the V gene TRBV27; perhaps TRBD2 as D (5 bases). Germline CDR1 and CDR2: MNHEY and SMNVEV (reference sequence). The CDR3 contains 14 residues. V lost 5 bases and J 5 bases, leaving 15 bases between the germline ends.

The rearrangement uses TRBV11-3 and TRBJ1-1; D call uncertain. The CDR3 consists of 14 residues. Germline V lookup: CDR1 SGHNT, CDR2 YENEEA. V was cut by 5 bases and J by 3 bases, with 13 bases left in between. The CDR3 DNA reads as TGTGCCAGCAGCACTCACTCTGGGGACACTGAAGCTTTCTTT. Its translation is CASSTHSGDTEAFF.

On this clone: Germline is not matched at one junction end, which may reflect a read error. The V gene is TRBV7-8, the J gene TRBJ2-1; D is unresolved. This CDR3 comprises 12 residues. Per germline, CDR1 SGHVS and CDR2 FQNEAQ. The CDR3 protein is CASSFSFNEQFF. CDR3 in DNA: TGTGCCAGCAGCTTCTCCTTCAATGAGCAGTTCTTC.

This clone appeared a few times. This chain links TRBV7-2 with TRBJ2-7; D not resolved. V was clipped by 1 base and J by 2 bases, with 15 bases between them. This CDR3 is 16 amino acids long. The germline V gene encodes CDR1 SGHTA and CDR2 FQGNSA. The CDR3 loop is CASSLGQTRATYEQYF. CDR3 in DNA: TGTGCCAGCAGCTTAGGCCAGACCCGAGCTACCTACGAGCAGTACTTC.